A selection of T cell receptor beta chains follows, all from one sample in a study of CD8 T cells in ankylosing spondylitis. TCRdb called the 5' RACE reads again in MiXCR, with one record for every CDR3 protein. The profile shows tens of thousands of distinct CDR3 sequences, 2.5% to 3% of them singletons. Sequencing was carried out using blood, either unsorted or a sorted T cell fraction (not recorded which). Source of these receptors: a female donor with ankylosing spondylitis or in good health (not recorded which). Both conserved end residues are part of each CDR3. Fields, in order: CDR3 protein, V gene.

CASSVGSTSGGTDTQYF	TRBV9
CASSVGRQRVDLNTDTQYF	TRBV9
CASSVSPRGGETQYF	TRBV9
CASSVGTSPYEQYF	TRBV9
CASSIQGWGSSYNEQFF	TRBV9
CASSATPEVLAGVSTGELFF	TRBV9
CASSPQPGTYEQYF	TRBV9
CASSITTGTAAGSYNEQFF	TRBV9
CASSPPNTGELFF	TRBV9
CASRTESGYGYTF	TRBV9
CASSATSYNEQFF	TRBV9
CASSVGGWETQYF	TRBV9
CASSVAAGARETQYF	TRBV9
CASSPRGIDGYTF	TRBV9
CASSGRTAAGANVLTF	TRBV9
CASSPTSGRVDNGQFF	TRBV9
CASSLGLASGELFF	TRBV9
CASSGTGGYYNEQFF	TRBV9
CASSVVGGTGNIQYF	TRBV9
CASSGHRPEGDTQYF	TRBV9
CASSVIPNSGNTIYF	TRBV9
CASSVGTSGGSTYEQYF	TRBV9
CASSVNRGGQETQYF	TRBV9
CASSQTRGDTQYF	TRBV9
CASSVGQGLNTGELFF	TRBV9
CASSTRTGSNTGELFF	TRBV9
CASSVGPSGGPGELFF	TRBV9
CASSVDLAVSGGTDTQYF	TRBV9
CASSVDGDRTYEQYF	TRBV9
CASSQTGANSPLHF	TRBV9
CASSVTTGAGELFF	TRBV9
CASSVESTGSGYTF	TRBV9
CASSPHSGTGGYEQYF	TRBV9
CASSVDQAGGPADTQYF	TRBV9
CASSSGTPGYEQYF	TRBV9
CASSVETGPGQPQHF	TRBV9
CASSVGLGTGELFF	TRBV9
CASSVLGLAGGPDTQYF	TRBV9
CASSVAREDEAFF	TRBV9
CASSVSAGGPDTQYF	TRBV9
CASRGDYGYTF	TRBV9
CASSESTRVGTSGRDTDTQYF	TRBV9
CASSRTDTQYF	TRBV9
CASSEGDGPFQPQHF	TRBV9
CASSVVGGRGTEAFF	TRBV9
CASSVLDRGTYGYTF	TRBV9
CASSVGGVGEQYF	TRBV9
CASSVGNTGADTQYF	TRBV9
CASSPRRASGSNNEQFF	TRBV9
CASSVESGRGGNEQFF	TRBV9
CASSVGLAGGLYEQYF	TRBV9
CASSGNAGTGELFF	TRBV9
CASSAAEDTQYF	TRBV9
CASSRPGTSGVDTQYF	TRBV9
CASSAYYGYTF	TRBV9